This T cell receptor beta chain was retrieved from a study of Graves' ophthalmopathy and Graves' hyperthyroidism. Amplification of TCR beta CDR3 regions used RNA transcripts. A first-round RT-PCR used HTBI primers, followed by a second-round multiplex PCR. TCRdb used MiXCR to reprocess the multiplex PCR reads, holding one entry per CDR3 protein. The sample holds 300,000 to 500,000 distinct CDR3 sequences, 15% to 17% seen once. In this sample, this clonotype turned up a few times. One end of the junction is discordant with germline, which a read error may explain. The CDR3 has 14 amino acids. CDR1 and CDR2 from the germline V gene are SGDLS and YYNGEE.

The chain uses TRBV9 and TRBJ1-1, with TRBD1 as a possible D gene (5 bases). This TCR came from a woman under 30 with stable Graves' hyperthyroidism. Sequenced sample: peripheral blood. CDR3 sequence (DNA): TGTGCCAGCAGCGCCGCACAGTGGGGGACTGAGGCTTTCTTT. The encoded protein is CASSAAQWGTEAFF.